This TCR beta chain derives from a study of cytomegalovirus exposure and HLA in healthy donors (dated 2017 in TCRdb). About the investigation overall: According to an earlier analysis of a few hundred of the donors, 150 million to 200 million T cells yielded over 90 million unique TCR beta sequences and about 280 Gb of sequence data. Approximately 330 gigabases of sequencing data and 70 million to 100 million unique TCR sequences made up an early release that covered about 640 HLA-typed donors. The genetic ancestry cluster associated with self-reported Caucasian donors included around 76% of the roughly 400 genotyped donors. The study aimed to test whether cataloging public T cell receptors could reveal signatures of past pathogen exposure. The T cell repertoires of 666 subjects were profiled by immunosequencing and related to cytomegalovirus serostatus. Along with the roughly 670-subject first cohort, a separate validation cohort of 120 different subjects was used. To predict cytomegalovirus infection status, the study brought together high-throughput TCR immunosequencing, statistical association of individual TCRs with disease status, and machine learning. To study patterns of TCR occurrence, a later analysis re-analyzed previously published TCR beta repertoires from just over 650 donors and added high-resolution HLA genotyping. Rather than drawing on any new phenotypic data, the later analysis identified candidate immune exposures from TCR beta sequences and the way those sequences occurred across donors. An earlier analysis of a few hundred of the donors applied high-throughput TCR beta sequencing to assess whether each TCR beta V gene segment acted as functional or pseudogenic. Donor age, sex, ethnicity and CMV serostatus were compiled together with the repertoire data. A later genetic analysis took genome-wide SNP genotypes for about three fifths of the roughly 670 donors and used that subset as a discovery cohort. Every repertoire in the discovery cohort had been generated on one and the same sequencing platform. Class I and class II HLA loci were covered by the typing at four-digit resolution. The number of donors typed differed by locus, with about 629-640 for A, B, C, DRB1 and DQB1, roughly 520 for DQA1, 600 to 610 for DPA1, and some 450 for DPB1. Roughly five DR-DQ haplotypes were handled as single units for association and clustering because linkage in the cohort was strong. On average, about 200,000 unique TCR beta nucleotide sequences were sequenced per donor among 398 genotyped donors of the cohort, with roughly 18% of those sequences being non-productive. Summary of the overall study and its limitations: Only TCR beta chains were sequenced in this cohort, and the absence of alpha or paired-chain data limited detectable features. The 87-base-pair reads could not distinguish some IMGT-functional V segments, including TRBV6-2 and TRBV6-3, so those segments were excluded. Immune exposure information for the cohort was limited to CMV serostatus. A total of some 180 TCR beta chains were listed by the study as associated with cytomegalovirus. The classifier was reported to diagnose cytomegalovirus status with high specificity and sensitivity in both the original cohort and the validation cohort. A later analysis found that HLA-associated TCR beta chains were more clonally expanded and had lower generation probabilities than equally common non-associated chains. A later analysis found that most CMV-associated TCR beta chains appeared HLA-restricted, with HLA associations seemingly driven largely by CMV exposure. A later genetic analysis associated a missense DCLRE1C variant with V-gene and J-gene trimming of TCR beta chains, and an independent cohort replicated the association. Most TCR sequences were seen in very few donors, while some public TCRs were found in many individuals. The sequencing pipeline was judged likely to have produced a cluster of highly shared sequence variants as a technical artifact. A later genetic analysis reported fewer N-insertions in productive TCRs among donors in an Asian-associated ancestry cluster than the roughly 700-donor mean. Because counts were too low, roughly 16 rarely observed V segments, including chromosome 9 orphons, were excluded from the earlier analysis of several hundred of the donors. The presence/absence analyses assumed that sequencing depth was roughly uniform across donors, and that assumption may not be true. When HLA alleles, especially DR and DQ, strongly co-occurred, TCR associations were difficult to assign to individual alleles. An earlier analysis of around 540 of the donors showed that most TCR beta V segments appeared in productive rearrangements either about 87% or about 30% of the time, which broadly matched IMGT annotations. Several of the top co-occurrence clusters appeared to be linked to parvovirus B19, influenza, CMV and Epstein-Barr virus, according to a later analysis. A further reported finding was that TCR beta sequences accurately predicted the HLA-A and HLA-B alleles for most subjects in the first cohort. It was suggested by the authors that the approach could potentially be generalized to other disease states and immunological phenotypes. In a later analysis, TCR association rates were found to vary across HLA loci, with the most associated TCRs seen for DRB1 alleles and the fewest for HLA-C alleles. In vitro tests confirmed that three of the cytomegalovirus-associated TCR beta chains recognize cytomegalovirus antigens. Linkage disequilibrium might explain the correlated functional status among segregating V segments, but an unknown experimental factor could not be ruled out. In a later analysis, some 18,000 TCR beta sequences were associated with specific HLA alleles at a false discovery rate of 0.05. Because HLA typing was missing for some donors at each locus, association tests included only the typed subset.

The library was produced with the immunoSEQ multiplex PCR assay. A mixture of 60 forward primers for TCR Vbeta segments and 13 reverse primers for TCR Jbeta segments was used in the multiplex PCR. The CDR3 region of rearranged TCR beta genes was amplified from genomic DNA by a multiplex PCR assay. On the Illumina HiSeq System, the amplified TCR beta libraries were sequenced as 87-base-pair reads. Per the source publication's procedure: A later analysis counted about 80 million unique TCR beta chains across the 600 to 850 repertoires, and some 12 million of these chains were shared by at least two donors. Raw reads were error-corrected and collapsed into unique sequences by a nearest-neighbor algorithm in which closely related sequences were merged to remove PCR and sequencing errors. To assign V, D and J gene segments, CDR3 sequences were aligned to IMGT reference sequences. For a sequence to be retained, at least a six-nucleotide match to both a V gene segment and a J gene segment was required. Rearrangements were called productive when the CDR3 lacked stop codons and stayed in frame with V and J; all others were non-productive. CDR3 was defined by IMGT convention, running from the second conserved V-encoded cysteine to the conserved J-encoded phenylalanine. The earlier analysis of 587 of the donors excluded sequences that lacked an unambiguous match to a single V gene segment. An earlier analysis of roughly 590 of the donors called V segments functional above 56.7% productive rearrangements and segregating when the between-donor standard deviation exceeded 5%. A statistical classification framework was developed to diagnose cytomegalovirus status using the catalog of TCR beta chain sequences. In a later analysis, V and J genes were assigned by comparing TCR nucleotide sequences against IMGT/GENE-DB human TR gene sequences. In a later analysis, CDR3 sequences and most-parsimonious VDJ recombination scenarios were assigned using the TCRdist pipeline. In a later analysis, each TCR beta chain was defined by its CDR3 amino acid sequence together with its V-gene family, and reads without a unique V-gene family were excluded. A later analysis removed 550 to 700 highly shared, low-generation-probability nucleotide sequences to deal with suspected cross-contamination and a sequencing artifact. In a later analysis, a clonal expansion index for each public chain was calculated from normalized within-repertoire ranks of inferred template counts. A later analysis computed generation probabilities with a VDJ recombination model fitted to out-of-frame rearrangements, and checked the results against IGoR. In a later analysis, TCR-TCR, TCR-HLA and TCR-CMV co-occurrence was scored with hypergeometric tests, and a repertoire-size bias correction was applied to TCR pairs. False discovery rates were estimated in a later analysis by permuting HLA or CMV assignments 20 times. A later analysis grouped co-occurring TCRs with DBSCAN, adding TCRdist sequence similarity when clustering within HLA-allele-positive subsets. Co-occurrence clustering excluded repertoires with fewer than 30,000 or more than 120,000 public chains, plus five with anomalous nucleotide sharing. In TCRdb, the immuneACCESS table is reduced to in-frame sequences with V and J assigned. These tables do not hold every clone; where another copy was compared, an unresolved V gene accounts for under half, and the others remain unexplained. The DNA gave D and trimming, while V, J and clone size come from that table. The table for this sample lists over 100,000 clones; roughly 63% of them were counted only once. The ten top clones hold more than 8.5% of the sample.

V is shortened by 1 base, J by 4 bases, and the region joining them spans 7 bases. CDR1 SGHDN and CDR2 FVKESK are derived from the germline V gene. The CDR3, from cysteine to phenylalanine, totals 13 residues. The kept DNA is CDR3 alone, 39 bases in frame from the first base. This clone turned up a few times. Its binding antigen is unknown. The sample holds no much larger clone one base away, and base qualities are not on file. In total, roughly 670 healthy bone marrow donors made up the cohort. At the time of sampling, all cohort members were nominally healthy, though unrecorded immune exposures were likely present. The donor was CMV seropositive and belonged to the group of about 290 seropositive cohort members. Every donor gave a peripheral blood sample, and the peripheral blood mononuclear cells from that sample were used for TCR beta sequencing. Genomic DNA extraction from the blood cell samples was performed with the Qiagen DNeasy Blood Extraction Kit.

This receptor was obtained from a man aged 35 to 55 in good health and CMV-seropositive. The rearranged segments are TRBV14 and TRBJ1-2; the best D guess is TRBD1, with 5 bases matching. What was sequenced was PBMCs. The nucleotide sequence reads TGTGCCAGCAGCCAAGGCAGGGCCTATGGCTACACCTTC. This encodes CASSQGRAYGYTF.